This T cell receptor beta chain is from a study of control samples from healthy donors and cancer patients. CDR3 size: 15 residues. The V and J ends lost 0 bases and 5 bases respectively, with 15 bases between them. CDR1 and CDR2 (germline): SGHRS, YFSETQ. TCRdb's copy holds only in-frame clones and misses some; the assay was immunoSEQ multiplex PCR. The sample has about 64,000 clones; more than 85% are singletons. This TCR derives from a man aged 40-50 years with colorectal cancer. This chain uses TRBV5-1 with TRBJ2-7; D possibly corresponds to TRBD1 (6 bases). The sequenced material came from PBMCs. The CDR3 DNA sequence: TGCGCCAGCAGCTTGGGAGGCAGGGGTTACAACGAGCAGTACTTC. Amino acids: CASSLGGRGYNEQYF. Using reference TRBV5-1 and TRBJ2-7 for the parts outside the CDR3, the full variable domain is KAGVTQTPRYLIKTRGQQVTLSCSPISGHRSVSWYQQTPGQGLQFLFEYFSETQRNKGNFPGRFSGRQFSNSRSEMNVSTLELGDSALYLCASSLGGRGYNEQYFGPGTRLTVT.